This is a list of T cell receptor beta chains from one sample in a study of a mutant IDH1 vaccine in newly diagnosed glioma. Which antigens these TCRs recognize remains unknown. TCRdb keeps only in-frame clones here, not all; method: immunoSEQ multiplex PCR. The data show tens of thousands of clones, over 75% seen once. The sample in question was PBMCs, obtained from a glioma patient whose treatment included an IDH1 peptide vaccine. The receptors were sampled from a woman in her thirties or forties with glioma. Both conserved end residues are part of each CDR3. D genes are given only for firm matches. Clone size is shown for a subset of rows, as once, few, many or a class of expanded clone.

d_gene	j_gene	v_gene	abundance	CDR3nt	CDR3aa
TRBD1	TRBJ1-1	TRBV7-7	.	TGTGCTAGCAGCTTGGGTAGGGGGCTTACGAACACTGAAGCTTTCTTT	CASSLGRGLTNTEAFF
.	TRBJ2-1	TRBV4-2	.	TGTGCCAGCAGCCTTACGGGGACCGACAATGAGCAGTTCTTC	CASSLTGTDNEQFF
TRBD2	TRBJ2-7	TRBV11-2	.	TGTGCCAGCAGCTTAGATACGGCGGGAGGGCCGGTCGAGCAGTACTTC	CASSLDTAGGPVEQYF
TRBD2	TRBJ2-4	TRBV4-2	.	TGTGCCAGCAGCCTTGGCAGCGGGGGGGAAAACATTCAGTACTTC	CASSLGSGGENIQYF
.	TRBJ2-6	TRBV4-1	.	TGCGCCAGCAGCCAATGGCCAAAATCTTCTGGGGCCAACGTCCTGACTTTC	CASSQWPKSSGANVLTF
TRBD1	TRBJ1-2	TRBV15	.	TGTGCCACCAGCAGAGATACGGCAGGGGGCTATGGCTACACCTTC	CATSRDTAGGYGYTF
TRBD2	TRBJ2-7	TRBV6-6	.	TGTGCCAGCAGTGGGACTAGCCGAACCTACGAGCAGTACTTC	CASSGTSRTYEQYF
TRBD2	TRBJ2-5	TRBV4-2	.	TGTGCCAGCAGCCAAGATAACGCGGCTAGCGGGATACGTAAGACCCAGTACTTC	CASSQDNAASGIRKTQYF
TRBD2	TRBJ2-5	TRBV7-2	once	TGTGCCAGCAGCACGCGTAGGGCAAAGGGACTAGCGGGAGGTGAGACCCAGTACTTC	CASSTRRAKGLAGGETQYF
.	TRBJ1-4	TRBV9	.	TGTGCCAGCAGCGCGGGGGACGAAAAACTGTTTTTT	CASSAGDEKLFF
.	TRBJ1-1	TRBV13	.	TGTGCCAGCAGCAGCTCCCGAGGGAGAAACACTGAAGCTTTCTTT	CASSSSRGRNTEAFF
TRBD1	TRBJ1-4	TRBV15	medium-sized	TGTGCCACCAGCAGAGAGCGTACGGGACAGGGGACCGCTAATGAAAAACTGTTTTTT	CATSRERTGQGTANEKLFF
.	TRBJ1-3	TRBV29-1	.	TGCAGCGTTGAACAGGTAATTGGTGGAAACACCATATATTTT	CSVEQVIGGNTIYF
TRBD2	TRBJ2-3	TRBV30	.	TGTGCCTGGAGGAAACCTAGCGGGACGGATACGCAGTATTTT	CAWRKPSGTDTQYF
TRBD1	TRBJ2-1	TRBV5-1	.	TGCGCCAGCAGCTTACCCACCTCGGGACAGGTTTCCAATGAGCAGTTCTTC	CASSLPTSGQVSNEQFF
TRBD1	TRBJ1-4	TRBV18	.	TGTGCCAGCTCACGGGGACAGCTTAATGAAAAACTGTTTTTT	CASSRGQLNEKLFF
.	TRBJ2-7	TRBV7-2	.	TGTGCCAGCAGCTCACAGGGTTTGTCCCACGAGCAGTACTTC	CASSSQGLSHEQYF
.	TRBJ2-5	TRBV7-9	.	TGTGCCAGCAGCTCTGGATGGTTCGACGGGGGACGAGAGACCCAGTACTTC	CASSSGWFDGGRETQYF
.	TRBJ2-7	TRBV19	once	TGTGCCAGTAGTCCCCGGGGCCGGTCCTACGAGCAGTACTTC	CASSPRGRSYEQYF
.	TRBJ1-2	TRBV30	.	TGTGCCTGGGGCTACAGTGGCTACACCTTC	CAWGYSGYTF
.	TRBJ2-7	TRBV15	.	TGTGCCACCAGCAGAGATTTTGCAGAGTACGAGCAGTACTTC	CATSRDFAEYEQYF
.	TRBJ2-3	TRBV30	.	TGTGCCTGGAGTGGGCGGGTCGGGTCAGATACGCAGTATTTT	CAWSGRVGSDTQYF
.	TRBJ1-5	TRBV5-1	once	TGCGCCAGCAGCTTTGCGGGGTCGGGTCAGCCCCAGCATTTT	CASSFAGSGQPQHF
.	TRBJ2-7	TRBV19	.	TGTGCCAGTAGGCCCCAGGGATCGTCCTACGAGCAGTACTTC	CASRPQGSSYEQYF
.	TRBJ2-7	TRBV7-6	.	TGTGCCAGCAGCTTACGGGTGCAGGGCGAGCAGTACTTC	CASSLRVQGEQYF
TRBD2	TRBJ2-7	TRBV4-2	.	TGTGCCAGCAGCCAAGAACGAGCGGGGTCGAACGAGCAGTACTTC	CASSQERAGSNEQYF
.	TRBJ2-3	TRBV7-2	.	TGTGCCAGCAGCTCACGGACAGCCACAGATACGCAGTATTTT	CASSSRTATDTQYF
.	TRBJ2-3	TRBV19	.	TGTGCCAGTAGCCGAGCGGATACGCAGTATTTT	CASSRADTQYF
.	TRBJ1-2	TRBV9	.	TGTGCCAGCAGCGTAGGTGAGGGGGTCGGTGGCTACACCTTC	CASSVGEGVGGYTF
TRBD1	TRBJ2-2	TRBV5-5	.	TGTGCCAGCAGCCCGGGACAGGGATACACCGGGGAGCTGTTTTTT	CASSPGQGYTGELFF
.	TRBJ1-1	TRBV2	.	TGTGCCAGCAGTGACTCAGCCAAGGGGACTGAAGCTTTCTTT	CASSDSAKGTEAFF
TRBD2	TRBJ2-5	TRBV14	.	TGTGCCAGCAGCTTCAGTAGCGGGGGGGCGGAGACCCAGTACTTC	CASSFSSGGAETQYF
TRBD1	TRBJ1-2	TRBV19	.	TGTGCCAGTAGTATGCAGGGGGCGCGGGGCTACACCTTC	CASSMQGARGYTF
.	TRBJ2-7	TRBV19	.	TGTGCCAGTAGTGAACGACACAACTCCTACGAGCAGTACTTC	CASSERHNSYEQYF
.	TRBJ1-1	TRBV4-1	.	TGCGCCAGCAGCCAAAGTTTGTCGTGGAGAGTGAACACTGAAGCTTTCTTT	CASSQSLSWRVNTEAFF
.	TRBJ1-1	TRBV5-4	once	TGTGCCAGCAGCTCGGGGGGGAGGTGGGTCATGAACACTGAAGCTTTCTTT	CASSSGGRWVMNTEAFF
.	TRBJ1-1	TRBV27	once	TGTGCCAGCAGTTTAAACCCGAACACTGAAGCTTTCTTT	CASSLNPNTEAFF
.	TRBJ1-1	TRBV30	few	TGTGCCTGGAGGCGGTTTCTGGGAGCAGGGACTGAAGCTTTCTTT	CAWRRFLGAGTEAFF
TRBD1	TRBJ1-5	TRBV2	.	TGTGCCAGCAGTGGTACAGGGGGACGCAATCAGCCCCAGCATTTT	CASSGTGGRNQPQHF
.	TRBJ2-1	TRBV2	.	TGTGCCAGCAGCTTAAAGCGTTCCTCCTACAATGAGCAGTTCTTC	CASSLKRSSYNEQFF
TRBD2	TRBJ2-3	TRBV4-1	once	TGCGCCAGCAGCCTGGGGACTACCTCCTTGGGAGATACGCAGTATTTT	CASSLGTTSLGDTQYF
.	TRBJ1-5	TRBV4-2	.	TGTGCCAGCAGCCAAGGGACCAGGTATAGCAATCAGCCCCAGCATTTT	CASSQGTRYSNQPQHF
.	TRBJ2-6	TRBV27	.	TGTGCCAGCAGTTTCGGCAGGGCTGGGGCCAACGTCCTGACTTTC	CASSFGRAGANVLTF
.	TRBJ1-2	TRBV20-1	.	TGCAGTGCAAGACAGGTTTATGGCTACACCTTC	CSARQVYGYTF
.	TRBJ2-3	TRBV29-1	.	TGCAGCGTTGAATTTTTGGGAAGCACAGATACGCAGTATTTT	CSVEFLGSTDTQYF
.	TRBJ1-1	TRBV23-1	once	TGCGCCAGCAGTCACCGCCAGCGGGGGGTAACGAAAGCTTTCTTT	CASSHRQRGVTKAFF
.	TRBJ2-5	TRBV6-1	few	TGTGCCACTAAGGAGGGGACATCGGAGACCCAGTACTTC	CATKEGTSETQYF
.	TRBJ2-1	TRBV13	.	TGTGCCAGCAGCAGGGGTTTAAACAATGAGCAGTTCTTC	CASSRGLNNEQFF
.	TRBJ2-2	TRBV6-5	.	TGTGCCAGCAGAAGAGGCACAGTTGGGTCCGGGGAGCTGTTTTTT	CASRRGTVGSGELFF
TRBD1	TRBJ2-7	TRBV7-8	.	TGTGCCAGCAGCCCCAGGTGGGGACAGGAGAGGTTC	CASSPRWGQERF